This passage covers 10 T cell receptor beta chains from one sample sequenced in a study of T cell repertoires in ileal Crohn's disease. Sequencing was performed with immunoSEQ multiplex PCR; in TCRdb, only in-frame clones are kept and a portion is missing. Of 12,000 to 15,000 clones in the sample, nearly 90% were seen once. The sequenced sample was ileal tissue. The receptors shown here come from an adult with Crohn's disease.

The V call is TRBV4-3, the J call TRBJ1-2, with D uncertain. Looked up from germline, CDR1 is LGHNA and CDR2 is YSLEER. The CDR3 extends over 15 amino acids. The V and J ends lost 3 bases and 4 bases respectively, with 15 bases between them. In DNA, the CDR3 is TGCGCCAGCAGCCAGCCAGGCGATCCTCCCTATGGCTACACCTTC. As protein: CASSQPGDPPYGYTF.

The V and J genes are TRBV12-5 and TRBJ1-5, with 7 bases aligning to TRBD1. The V gene's germline CDR1 is LGHNT and CDR2 FRNRAP. The CDR3 covers 17 residues. The J segment lost 2 bases and the V segment lost 1 base, leaving 8 bases of the junction unmatched. CDR3 sequence (DNA): TGTGCTAGTGGTTTGGAGGTGGGGACAGTCGGCAATCAGCCCCAGCATTTT. Its protein is CASGLEVGTVGNQPQHF.

This clone has only one observation. The J gene is TRBJ2-4, the V gene TRBV4-2; tentative D call: TRBD1 (5 bases). V dropped 1 base and J dropped 0 bases, with 7 bases sitting between them. The germline CDR1 and CDR2 sequences are LGHNA and YNFKEQ. The CDR3 is made up of 15 amino acids. CDR3 protein: CASSQGQLAKNIQYF. CDR3 in DNA: TGTGCCAGCAGCCAAGGACAGTTAGCCAAAAACATTCAGTACTTC.

The genes are TRBV10-1 and TRBJ2-3; 8 positions match TRBD2. The CDR3 consists of 17 residues. Germline V gene sequence: CDR1 WNHNN, CDR2 SYGVQD (reference sequence). Trimming took 3 bases from V and 6 from J; bases not matched to a gene: 14. This CDR3 reads CASSEYSSGRNLDTQYF. CDR3 DNA: TGCGCCAGCAGTGAATATTCTAGCGGGCGTAACCTCGATACGCAGTATTTT.

The chain joins TRBV7-2 to TRBJ2-7; 8 bases fit TRBD1. This CDR3 has 15 residues. Germline loops: CDR1 SGHTA, CDR2 FQGNSA. V trimming: 5 bases; J trimming: 5 bases; junction bases outside the gene matches: 11. CDR3 protein: CASSGQQGGPHEQYF. The CDR3 nucleotides are TGTGCCAGCAGCGGCCAACAGGGGGGCCCTCACGAGCAGTACTTC. The full variable domain, completed using reference TRBV7-2 and TRBJ2-7, is GAGVSQSPSNKVTEKGKDVELRCDPISGHTALYWYRQSLGQGLEFLIYFQGNSAPDKSGLPSDRFSAERTGGSVSTLTIQRTQQEDSAVYLCASSGQQGGPHEQYFGPGTRLTVT.

The chain joins TRBV27 to TRBJ1-4; TRBD1 matches 7 bases. The CDR3 totals 14 residues. Germline CDR1 and CDR2: MNHEY and SMNVEV (reference sequence). J lost 5 bases, V lost 3 bases, and 3 bases had no gene match. CDR3 nucleotides: TGTGCCAGCAGTTTCGACAGGGCGAATGAAAAACTGTTTTTT. This codes for CASSFDRANEKLFF.

The count of this clone is one. The V gene is TRBV9, the J gene TRBJ1-4; a weak D match, TRBD1 (5 bases). Germline CDR1 SGDLS, CDR2 YYNGEE. V lost 4 bases to trimming and J lost 4 bases, with 11 bases between them. The CDR3 runs 14 residues. The CDR3, as DNA: TGTGCCAGCAGCACCAGGGTCGATAATGAAAAACTGTTTTTT. It codes for CASSTRVDNEKLFF.

The V and J genes are TRBV30 and TRBJ1-5; 8 positions match TRBD1. There are 18 residues in the CDR3. The junction had 12 bases not matched to a gene; V was cut back by 2 bases and J by 0 bases. Germline V CDR1 and CDR2: GTSNPN, SVGIG (reference sequence). The CDR3 reads CAWSFRSGTGNSNQPQHF. The CDR3 DNA follows: TGTGCCTGGAGTTTCCGGTCCGGGACAGGTAATAGCAATCAGCCCCAGCATTTT. The full variable domain, with the rest looked up from reference TRBV30 and TRBJ1-5, is SQTIHQWPATLVQPVGSPLSLECTVEGTSNPNLYWYRQAAGRGLQLLFYSVGIGQISSEVPQNLSASRPQDRQFILSSKKLLLSDSGFYLCAWSFRSGTGNSNQPQHFGDGTRLSIL.

This clone has just a few counts. This sequence joins TRBV11-2 and TRBJ2-3, with D tentatively TRBD1 (6 bases). CDR1 and CDR2 from the germline V gene are SGHAT and FQNNGV. Trimming removed 0 bases from V and 4 bases from J, with 14 bases in between. This CDR3 is built from 16 residues. The CDR3, as DNA: TGTGCCAGCAGCTTAGAACCTAGAGGGGGATCAGATACGCAGTATTTT. This codes for CASSLEPRGGSDTQYF.

CDR3 protein: CASSLGTGDTYEQYF. In DNA form, the CDR3 reads TGTGCCAGCAGCTTAGGGACAGGGGATACCTACGAGCAGTACTTC. The rearrangement links TRBV7-9 to TRBJ2-7; 9 bases agree with TRBD1. The V segment lost 1 base and the J segment 2 bases; nucleotides outside the gene matches: 3. Per germline, CDR1 SEHNR and CDR2 FQNEAQ (reference sequence). This CDR3 region has 15 residues.